One sample yielded the 29 T cell receptor beta chains listed below, sequenced in a study of blood T cell repertoires in COVID-19. Clones were sequenced by immunoSEQ multiplex PCR, and TCRdb holds only the in-frame ones, with some missing. The sample carries 200,000 or so clones, around 90% recorded once. Source material: PBMCs or T cells enriched from blood (not recorded which). The receptors here all came from a woman aged 30 to 39 who had recovered from COVID-19.

In DNA form, the CDR3 reads TGTGCCAGCAGCGGGGGGTTTAGCACAGATACGCAGTATTTT. Translating it yields CASSGGFSTDTQYF. The chain joins TRBV7-9 to TRBJ2-3, with D possibly TRBD2 on 6 matching bases. Deletions cut 5 bases from V and 0 bases from J, with 9 bases between. The CDR3 sequence is 14 residues long. Germline V gene lookup returns CDR1 SEHNR and CDR2 FQNEAQ (reference sequence).

This clone was recorded many times. The gene calls are TRBV6-4 and TRBJ2-1; 9 bases line up with TRBD2. Looked up from germline, CDR1 is MRHNA and CDR2 is SNTAGT. The CDR3 is made up of 16 amino acids. V dropped 6 bases and J dropped 4; count of bases not matched to a gene: 10. The CDR3 is CASSPQTSGGYNEQFF. Written as DNA, the CDR3 is TGTGCCAGCAGCCCTCAGACTAGCGGCGGTTACAATGAGCAGTTCTTC.

V is TRBV4-1 and J is TRBJ2-7; TRBD2 aligns across 11 bases. Germline CDR1 MGHRA, CDR2 YSYEKL. J was trimmed by 5 bases and V by 6 bases; bases with no gene match: 3. CDR3 length: 13 amino acids. The CDR3 reads CASSPLAGDEQYF. The CDR3 nucleotides read TGCGCCAGCAGTCCACTAGCGGGGGACGAGCAGTACTTC.

J is TRBJ2-7 and V is TRBV14; 7 bases are a match to TRBD1. Germline CDR1 is SGHDN and CDR2 is FVKESK. The CDR3 is 13 residues long. The junction had 5 bases not matched to a gene; V was cut back by 4 bases and J by 5 bases. CDR3 protein: CASSPETGNEQYF. CDR3 bases: TGTGCCAGCAGCCCAGAGACAGGGAACGAGCAGTACTTC. Full variable domain (outside the CDR3, taken from reference TRBV14 and TRBJ2-7): EAGVTQFPSHSVIEKGQTVTLRCDPISGHDNLYWYRRVMGKEIKFLLHFVKESKQDESGMPNNRFLAERTGGTYSTLKVQPAELEDSGVYFCASSPETGNEQYFGPGTRLTVT.

This chain's CDR3 is CASSGSAGQETQYF. The CDR3 coding sequence is TGTGCCAGCAGCGGTTCAGCGGGGCAAGAGACCCAGTACTTC. V is TRBV7-2 and J is TRBJ2-5, with 7 bases that match TRBD2. Trimming took 5 bases from V and 2 from J; bases not matched to a gene: 5. Germline V lookup: CDR1 SGHTA, CDR2 FQGNSA. This CDR3 contains 14 residues.

The chain is built from TRBV6-4 and TRBJ2-3, with TRBD2 matching over 7 bases. Germline V gene sequence: CDR1 MRHNA, CDR2 SNTAGT. Unmatched junction bases numbered 3, after V lost 4 bases and J lost 2 bases. The CDR3 is 14 residues long. CDR3 in DNA: TGTGCCAGCAGTGTTGGGGGGGACACAGATACGCAGTATTTT. Amino acid sequence: CASSVGGDTDTQYF.

V and J are TRBV6-2 or TRBV6-3 and TRBJ1-2, with 8 bases aligning to TRBD1. Trimming cost V 4 bases and J 6 bases; bases outside gene matches: 10. CDR1 and CDR2 from the germline V gene are MNHEY and SVGEGT. The CDR3 contains 15 residues. CDR3: CASSLNPDRVNGYTF. In DNA form, the CDR3 reads TGTGCCAGCAGTTTAAATCCGGACAGGGTTAATGGCTACACCTTC.

V usage is TRBV9 and J usage is TRBJ2-5, with 7 bases aligning to TRBD1. Trimming removed 5 bases from V and 5 bases from J; junction bases left unmatched: 18. The CDR3 length is 17 residues. CDR1 and CDR2 (germline): SGDLS, YYNGEE. The CDR3 here is CASSAQSRDSRRETQYF. The CDR3 region has the DNA TGTGCCAGCAGTGCCCAATCCCGGGACAGTCGGAGGGAGACCCAGTACTTC.

This clone was found many times. The chain couples TRBV6-2 or TRBV6-3 to TRBJ1-5, with D possibly being TRBD1 (5 bases). From germline, CDR1 is MNHEY and CDR2 SVGEGT. V shed 1 base and J shed 3 bases, with 10 bases lying between them. The length of the CDR3 is 15 residues. The CDR3 DNA sequence: TGTGCCAGCAGTTACTACAGGAGCAACAATCAGCCCCAGCATTTT. It is translated as CASSYYRSNNQPQHF.

The genes are TRBV4-3 and TRBJ1-2, with no clear D. This CDR3 is 16 amino acids long. V gave up 2 bases and J gave up 4 bases, with 17 bases separating them. Looked up from germline, CDR1 is LGHNA and CDR2 is YSLEER. For the CDR3, the DNA is TGCGCCAGCAGCCAAACGGCCGGGGTGAGACTCTATGGCTACACCTTC. Its translation: CASSQTAGVRLYGYTF.

Here the CDR3 reads CASSPLGQGHTEAFF. The DNA of the CDR3 is TGTGCCAGCAGCCCACTGGGACAGGGCCACACTGAAGCTTTCTTT. The gene calls are TRBV6-2 or TRBV6-3 and TRBJ1-1; 9 positions agree with TRBD1. This CDR3 region has 15 residues. V lost 6 bases and J lost 3; bases outside the gene matches: 8. Per germline, CDR1 MNHEY and CDR2 SVGEGT.

The chain couples TRBV5-8 to TRBJ2-3, with D perhaps TRBD1 (6 bases). Germline CDR1 and CDR2: SGHTS and YDEGEE. This CDR3 region has 11 residues. The V and J ends lost 7 bases and 6 bases respectively, with 9 bases between them. DNA for the CDR3: TGTGCCAGCGATACAGGGGATACGCAGTATTTT. Amino acids: CASDTGDTQYF.

The chain employs TRBV25-1 and TRBJ1-6; possibly TRBD1 for D (6 bases). CDR3 length equals 14 residues. Germline CDR1 MGHDK, CDR2 SYGVNS. Trimming left V 5 bases short and J 13 bases short, with 18 bases between. Here the CDR3 DNA reads TGTGCCAGCAGTCAGGGGCGTCGGGTAGGGCCCCTCCACTTT. Translating it yields CASSQGRRVGPLHF. Combining the CDR3 with reference TRBV25-1 and TRBJ1-6 gives the whole variable domain EADIYQTPRYLVIGTGKKITLECSQTMGHDKMYWYQQDPGMELHLIHYSYGVNSTEKGDLSSESTVSRIRTEHFPLTLESARPSHTSQYLCASSQGRRVGPLHFGNGTRLTVT.

The gene calls are TRBV9 and TRBJ1-2, with TRBD1 as a possible D gene (6 bases). V shed 2 bases and J shed 1 base, with 18 bases lying between them. Germline V CDR1 and CDR2: SGDLS, YYNGEE. The CDR3 runs to 17 residues. CDR3 amino acids: CASSVALTEGGNYGYTF. In nucleotides, the CDR3 is TGTGCCAGCAGCGTGGCCCTTACTGAAGGGGGTAACTATGGCTACACCTTC.

This chain joins TRBV5-5 and TRBJ1-5; 10 positions agree with TRBD1. V shed 4 bases and J 10 bases; nucleotides not matched to a gene: 11. This CDR3 region has 15 residues. CDR1 SGHKS and CDR2 YYEKEE come from the germline V gene (reference sequence). CDR3 DNA sequence: TGTGCCAGCAGCCGGACAGGGGGGATCAATGATCCCCAGCATTTT. It yields the protein CASSRTGGINDPQHF.

The chain uses TRBV4-2 and TRBJ2-1; TRBD2 matches 8 bases. Germline CDR1 and CDR2: LGHNA and YNFKEQ. The CDR3 is 14 residues long. The trim removed 6 bases at V and 2 bases at J, leaving 3 bases unmatched. Written as DNA, the CDR3 is TGTGCCAGCAGTACCGGGGGGGCCTACAATGAGCAGTTCTTC. Protein sequence: CASSTGGAYNEQFF.

The chain carries TRBV4-2 and TRBJ1-2, with 7 bases fitting TRBD1. The germline CDR1 and CDR2 sequences are LGHNA and YNFKEQ. V shed 2 bases, J shed 4 bases, and the junction held 10 bases outside the gene matches. CDR3 size: 16 residues. The CDR3 reads CASSQNPGQKFYGYTF. The CDR3 nucleotides are TGTGCCAGCAGCCAAAATCCGGGACAGAAATTCTATGGCTACACCTTC.

The chain employs TRBV6-5 and TRBJ1-6; D might be TRBD1 (5 bases). The CDR3 length is 14 residues. CDR1 is MNHEY, CDR2 SVGAGI, per germline. V lost 0 bases and J 8 bases, leaving 8 bases between the germline ends. For the CDR3, the DNA is TGTGCCAGCAGTTACTCTCCGACAGATTCACCCCTCCACTTT. Amino acid sequence: CASSYSPTDSPLHF.

Remarks on this clone: Other DNA sequences in the same sample also yield this CDR3. The chain has TRBV4-3 and TRBJ1-4, with 8 bases matching TRBD1. J was trimmed by 4 bases and V by 0 bases; bases with no gene match: 4. From germline, CDR1 is LGHNA and CDR2 YSLEER. The CDR3 sequence is 16 residues long. The CDR3 nucleotides read TGCGCCAGCAGCCAAGATTCGACAGGGGATAATGAAAAACTGTTTTTT. Translating gives CASSQDSTGDNEKLFF.

The genes are TRBV23-1 and TRBJ1-2, with D perhaps TRBD1 (6 bases). TRBV23-1 is filed as an ORF, its function uncertain. The CDR3 sequence is 11 residues long. DNA for the CDR3: TGCGCTCGGCAGGGGAACTATGGCTACACCTTC. This gives the protein CARQGNYGYTF.

This chain joins TRBV15 and TRBJ2-1; TRBD1 agrees at 7 bases. CDR3 size: 14 residues. The V and J ends lost 6 bases and 3 bases, in that order; junction bases with no gene match: 5. Per germline, CDR1 LNHNV and CDR2 YYDKDF (reference sequence). The CDR3 DNA sequence: TGTGCCACCAGTAGGACAGGAAGCTACAATGAGCAGTTCTTC. Its protein product is CATSRTGSYNEQFF.

This chain links TRBV11-2 with TRBJ2-3, with 9 bases identical to TRBD1. This CDR3 is 17 amino acids long. The J segment lost 3 bases and the V segment lost 1 base, leaving 8 bases of the junction unmatched. Germline lookup yields CDR1 SGHAT and CDR2 FQNNGV. DNA for the CDR3: TGTGCCAGCAGCTTAGGGGGACAGGGAAGTTTAACAGATACGCAGTATTTT. This translates into CASSLGGQGSLTDTQYF.

In this sample, this clone turned up once. This sequence joins TRBV5-8 and TRBJ1-2; a possible D gene is TRBD1 (6 bases). Trimming left V 2 bases short and J 6 bases short, with 8 bases between. The CDR3 covers 12 residues. Germline CDR1 reads SGHTS; CDR2 reads YDEGEE. In DNA form, the CDR3 reads TGTGCCAGCAGCTTCAGGGGCCATGGCTACACCTTC. Its translation is CASSFRGHGYTF.

In this sample, this clone turned up once. The CDR3 loop is CASSSQGLAGGADTQYF. The DNA for the CDR3 is TGTGCCAGCAGCTCACAGGGACTAGCGGGGGGGGCAGATACGCAGTATTTT. The chain is built from TRBV11-3 and TRBJ2-3, with 16 positions matching TRBD2. The ends lost 4 bases at V and 4 bases at J; junction bases unmatched: 5. This CDR3 spans 17 amino acids. Per germline, CDR1 SGHNT and CDR2 YENEEA.

The genes are TRBV6-5 and TRBJ1-1; 9 bases match TRBD1. CDR3 length: 14 amino acids. CDR1 MNHEY and CDR2 SVGAGI come from the germline V gene. V lost 5 bases, J lost 4 bases, and 5 bases stayed unmatched. The CDR3 bases are TGTGCCAGCAGTCCGAGGACAGGGGCCACTGAAGCTTTCTTT. Protein: CASSPRTGATEAFF.

The CDR3 DNA follows: TGTGCCAGCAGAAAACAGGGGGCTACTGAAGCTTTCTTT. Its protein product is CASRKQGATEAFF. The chain has TRBV2 and TRBJ1-1, with 9 nucleotides matching TRBD1. J gave up 5 bases and V 6 bases, and 4 bases lay outside the gene matches. Germline CDR1 and CDR2: SNHLY and FYNNEI. CDR3 length: 13 residues.

Here the CDR3 DNA reads TGTGCCAGCAGCTCAGCCCGGGACAGACCTGTTCCCACGCAGTATTTT. This translates into CASSSARDRPVPTQYF. The V call is TRBV11-3, the J call TRBJ2-3, with TRBD1 identical over 7 bases. J was trimmed by 9 bases and V by 4 bases; bases with no gene match: 16. CDR1 and CDR2 (germline): SGHNT, YENEEA. The CDR3 runs to 16 residues.

Of note for this clone: Other DNA sequences in the same sample also yield this CDR3. As DNA, the CDR3 is TGTGCCAGCAGCGTAGGTCCTAGCGGGGGCTACGAGCAGTACTTC. This gives the protein CASSVGPSGGYEQYF. The chain links TRBV9 to TRBJ2-7, with 10 bases identical to TRBD2. The CDR3 runs to 15 residues. After removal of 0 bases from V and 3 bases from J, the junction contained 3 bases not matched to a gene. CDR1 is SGDLS, CDR2 YYNGEE, per germline.

The chain joins TRBV9 to TRBJ2-7; the D gene is possibly TRBD1 (5 bases). Germline loops: CDR1 SGDLS, CDR2 YYNGEE. V dropped 2 bases and J dropped 6 bases, with 12 bases sitting between them. This CDR3 spans 13 amino acids. The CDR3 loop is CASSVALGVEQYF. CDR3 bases: TGTGCCAGCAGCGTTGCCCTAGGGGTCGAGCAGTACTTC.